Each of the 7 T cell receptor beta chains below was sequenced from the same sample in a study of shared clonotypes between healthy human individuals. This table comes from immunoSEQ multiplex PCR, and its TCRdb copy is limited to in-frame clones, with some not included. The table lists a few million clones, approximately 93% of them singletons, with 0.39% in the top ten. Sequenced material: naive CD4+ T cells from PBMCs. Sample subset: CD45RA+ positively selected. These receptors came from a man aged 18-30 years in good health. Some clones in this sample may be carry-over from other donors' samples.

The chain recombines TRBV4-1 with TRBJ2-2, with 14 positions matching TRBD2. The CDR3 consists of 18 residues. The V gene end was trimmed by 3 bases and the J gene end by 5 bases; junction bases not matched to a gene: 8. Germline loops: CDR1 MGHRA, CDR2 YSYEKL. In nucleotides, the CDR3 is TGCGCCAGCAGCCAGATCGGGACTAGCGGGAGAGGAACCGGGGAGCTGTTTTTT. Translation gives CASSQIGTSGRGTGELFF.

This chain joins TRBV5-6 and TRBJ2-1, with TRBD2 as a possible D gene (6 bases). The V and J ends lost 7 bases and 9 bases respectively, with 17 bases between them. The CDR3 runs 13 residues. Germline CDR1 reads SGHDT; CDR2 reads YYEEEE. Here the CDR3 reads CASGRGSSGEQFF. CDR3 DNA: TGTGCCAGCGGTCGGGGGAGTTCCGGTGAGCAGTTCTTC.

DNA for the CDR3: TGTGCCAGCAGCCGAGCAGGGGGCCTGGCTGGCTACACCTTC. It specifies CASSRAGGLAGYTF. The rearrangement uses TRBV7-2 and TRBJ1-2; 8 bases match TRBD1. Germline V gene lookup returns CDR1 SGHTA and CDR2 FQGNSA. The CDR3 runs 14 residues. The trim removed 5 bases at V and 7 bases at J, leaving 9 bases unmatched.

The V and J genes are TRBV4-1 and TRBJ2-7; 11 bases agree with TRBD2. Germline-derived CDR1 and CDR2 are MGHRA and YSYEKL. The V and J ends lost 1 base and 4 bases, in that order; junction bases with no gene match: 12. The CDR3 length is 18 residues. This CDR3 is CASSQATLSGRALYEQYF. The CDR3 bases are TGCGCCAGCAGCCAAGCCACACTTAGCGGGAGGGCCTTATACGAGCAGTACTTC.

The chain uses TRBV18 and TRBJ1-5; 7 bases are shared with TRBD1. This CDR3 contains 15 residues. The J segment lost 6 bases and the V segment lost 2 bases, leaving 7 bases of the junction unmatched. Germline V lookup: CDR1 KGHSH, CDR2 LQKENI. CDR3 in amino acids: CASSPTQGVSQPQHF. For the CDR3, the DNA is TGTGCCAGCTCACCAACGCAGGGGGTGAGTCAGCCCCAGCATTTT.

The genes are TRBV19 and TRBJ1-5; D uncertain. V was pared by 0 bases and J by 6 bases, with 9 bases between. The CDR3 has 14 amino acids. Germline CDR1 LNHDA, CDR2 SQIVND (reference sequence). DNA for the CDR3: TGTGCCAGTAGTATAGACGGTTTCGCTCAGCCCCAGCATTTT. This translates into CASSIDGFAQPQHF.

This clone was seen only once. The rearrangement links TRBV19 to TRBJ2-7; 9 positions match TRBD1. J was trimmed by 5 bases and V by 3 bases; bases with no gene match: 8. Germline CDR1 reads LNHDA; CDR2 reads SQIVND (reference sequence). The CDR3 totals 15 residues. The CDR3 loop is CASSIPGTGNNEQYF. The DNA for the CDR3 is TGTGCCAGTAGTATCCCAGGGACAGGGAACAACGAGCAGTACTTC. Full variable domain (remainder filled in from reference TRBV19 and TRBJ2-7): DGGITQSPKYLFRKEGQNVTLSCEQNLNHDAMYWYRQDPGQGLRLIYYSQIVNDFQKGDIAEGYSVSREKKESFPLTVTSAQKNPTAFYLCASSIPGTGNNEQYFGPGTRLTVT.